This T cell receptor beta chain was recovered during a study of cytomegalovirus exposure and HLA in healthy donors. PCR primers comprised 60 Vbeta and 13 Jbeta primers. Measured with immunoSEQ multiplex PCR; TCRdb has only the in-frame clones, and not every one. The sample shows 60,000 to 75,000 clones, 74% of them seen only once. CDR3 length: 15 amino acids. Trimming removed 5 bases at V and 4 bases at J, with 17 bases between. CDR1 MGHDK and CDR2 SYGVNS come from the germline V gene. The TCR sequence derives from a woman aged 55 to 70 in good health and CMV-seropositive. V and J are TRBV25-1 and TRBJ1-2; possible D gene TRBD1, 5 bases. The material sequenced was PBMCs. The DNA of the CDR3 is TGTGCCAGCAGTCCCAGTGGTAGGGGCGTCTATGGCTACACCTTC. Its protein product is CASSPSGRGVYGYTF.